The 10 T cell receptor beta chains presented below share a single source sample, sequenced in a study of OX40 agonist ivuxolimab in advanced cancers. TCRdb's table, derived via immunoSEQ multiplex PCR, lists solely in-frame clones and lacks some. The repertoire holds some 150,000 clones, with around 93% as singletons. This specimen was CD4+ or CD8+ T cells sorted from blood, taken in a trial of the OX40 agonist ivuxolimab. These receptors all come from an adult with an advanced solid tumor such as melanoma, head and neck, liver or kidney cancer.

The chain joins TRBV19 to TRBJ2-2; 12 bases fit TRBD1. From germline, CDR1 is LNHDA and CDR2 SQIVND (reference sequence). The junction had 10 bases not matched to a gene; V was cut back by 7 bases and J by 1 base. The length of the CDR3 is 18 residues. The CDR3 loop reads CASKISGTGGGNTGELFF. CDR3 DNA: TGTGCCAGTAAAATCTCGGGGACAGGGGGCGGGAACACCGGGGAGCTGTTTTTT.

In regard to this clone: At one end the junction does not follow the germline gene, possibly because of a read error. This chain uses TRBV7-2 with TRBJ2-1, with D unresolved. The germline gives CDR1 SGHTA, CDR2 FQGNSA. The CDR3 covers 11 residues. The CDR3 region has the DNA TGTGCCAGCAGCTTAGGGGCCGGTCTTATCTTC. Translating it yields CASSLGAGLIF. The full variable domain, rest sourced from reference TRBV7-2 and TRBJ2-1, is GAGVSQSPSNKVTEKGKDVELRCDPISGHTALYWYRQSLGQGLEFLIYFQGNSAPDKSGLPSDRFSAERTGGSVSTLTIQRTQQEDSAVYLCASSLGAGLIFGPGTRLTVL.

The chain recombines TRBV29-1 with TRBJ1-1; 11 bases agree with TRBD1. Germline-derived CDR1 and CDR2 are SQVTM and ANQGSEA. The CDR3 is 14 residues long. V was pared by 4 bases and J by 2 bases, with 3 bases of the junction left unmatched. The CDR3 reads CSVGTGGFNTEAFF. CDR3 nucleotide sequence: TGCAGCGTTGGGACAGGGGGCTTTAACACTGAAGCTTTCTTT.

The chain has TRBV5-1 and TRBJ2-7; D is possibly TRBD1 (6 bases). This CDR3 has 13 amino acids. Trimming left V 4 bases short and J 0 bases short, with 8 bases between. Germline loops: CDR1 SGHRS, CDR2 YFSETQ. The DNA for the CDR3 is TGCGCCAGCAGCGGGGGCCACTCCTACGAGCAGTACTTC. Translating gives CASSGGHSYEQYF.

This clone occurred once. As DNA, the CDR3 is TGTGCCAGCAGTCCCTGGACAGGGGGTATGAACACTGAAGCTTTCTTT. This codes for CASSPWTGGMNTEAFF. V and J are TRBV27 and TRBJ1-1, with 10 positions matching TRBD1. V lost 5 bases to trimming and J lost 0 bases; unmatched junction nucleotides: 6. Germline CDR1 MNHEY, CDR2 SMNVEV (reference sequence). The CDR3 runs 16 residues.

CDR3 nucleotides: TGTGCCAGCAGTTGGGGACGCACAGGGCCCTACTATGGCTACACCTTC. As protein: CASSWGRTGPYYGYTF. This chain joins TRBV27 and TRBJ1-2; D is perhaps TRBD1 (6 bases). CDR1 and CDR2 from the germline V gene are MNHEY and SMNVEV (reference sequence). The CDR3 contains 16 residues. The V gene lost 4 bases and the J gene lost 3 bases, with 18 bases spanning the gap.

The J gene is TRBJ2-3, the V gene TRBV18, with 9 bases aligning to TRBD1. CDR3 length equals 14 residues. Germline-derived CDR1 and CDR2 are KGHSH and LQKENI. Trimming removed 6 bases from V and 4 bases from J; junction bases left unmatched: 5. The CDR3 coding sequence is TGTGCCAGCTCCCCAGGACAGGGGTCAGATACGCAGTATTTT. It codes for CASSPGQGSDTQYF.

The rearrangement uses TRBV28 and TRBJ1-1; 7 bases line up with TRBD1. The CDR3 sequence is 13 residues long. Looked up from germline, CDR1 is MDHEN and CDR2 is SYDVKM. With 6 bases clipped from V and 5 bases from J, the junction kept 6 bases outside the gene matches. CDR3 nucleotide sequence: TGTGCCAGCAGACACACAGGGGTGACTGAAGCTTTCTTT. This encodes CASRHTGVTEAFF.

The rearrangement joins TRBV6-5 to TRBJ2-7, with D uncertain. The germline V and J ends were trimmed by 9 bases and 3 bases, with 9 bases remaining between them. CDR1 and CDR2 from the germline V gene are MNHEY and SVGAGI. This CDR3 spans 11 amino acids. CDR3 nucleotide sequence: TGTGCCAGTGGGTCCCTCTACGAGCAGTACTTC. It yields the protein CASGSLYEQYF.

The gene calls are TRBV9 and TRBJ2-7; 9 nucleotides align to TRBD1. This CDR3 is 16 amino acids long. Per the germline V gene, CDR1 is SGDLS and CDR2 is YYNGEE. The V gene end was trimmed by 4 bases and the J gene end by 2 bases; junction bases not matched to a gene: 10. The DNA for the CDR3 is TGTGCCAGCAGCCCCCGACCGGGACAGGGAGCCTACGAGCAGTACTTC. Protein product: CASSPRPGQGAYEQYF.